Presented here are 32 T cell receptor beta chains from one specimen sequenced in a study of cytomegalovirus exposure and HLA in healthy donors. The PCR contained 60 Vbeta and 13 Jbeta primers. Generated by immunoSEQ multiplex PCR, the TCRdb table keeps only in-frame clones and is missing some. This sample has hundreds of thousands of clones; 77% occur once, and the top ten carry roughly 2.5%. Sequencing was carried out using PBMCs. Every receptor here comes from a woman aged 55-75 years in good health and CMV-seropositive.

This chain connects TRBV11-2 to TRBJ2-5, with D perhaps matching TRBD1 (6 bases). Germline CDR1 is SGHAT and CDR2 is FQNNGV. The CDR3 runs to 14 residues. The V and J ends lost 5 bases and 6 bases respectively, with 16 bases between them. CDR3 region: CASSPSTGPKTQYF. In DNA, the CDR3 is TGTGCCAGCAGCCCTTCCACAGGGCCAAAGACCCAGTACTTC.

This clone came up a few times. DNA of the CDR3: TGTGCCTGGAAATTAGCGGGTTTCAACATCCATGGCTACACCTTC. Encoded protein: CAWKLAGFNIHGYTF. The chain combines TRBV30 with TRBJ1-2; D call uncertain. The germline gives CDR1 GTSNPN, CDR2 SVGIG (reference sequence). CDR3 length equals 15 residues. V lost 4 bases and J 6 bases, leaving 21 bases between the germline ends. The complete variable domain, with remaining parts taken from reference TRBV30 and TRBJ1-2, reads SQTIHQWPATLVQPVGSPLSLECTVEGTSNPNLYWYRQAAGRGLQLLFYSVGIGQISSEVPQNLSASRPQDRQFILSSKKLLLSDSGFYLCAWKLAGFNIHGYTFGSGTRLTVV.

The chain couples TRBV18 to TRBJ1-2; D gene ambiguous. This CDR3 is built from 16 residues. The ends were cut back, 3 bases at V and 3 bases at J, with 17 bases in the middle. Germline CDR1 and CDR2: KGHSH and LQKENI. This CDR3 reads CASSPSIQSNDYGYTF. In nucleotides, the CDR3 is TGTGCCAGCTCACCTTCGATCCAGTCAAACGACTATGGCTACACCTTC.

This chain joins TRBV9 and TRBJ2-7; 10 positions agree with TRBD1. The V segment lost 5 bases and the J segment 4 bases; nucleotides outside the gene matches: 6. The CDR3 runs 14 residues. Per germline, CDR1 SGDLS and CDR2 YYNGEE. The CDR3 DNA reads TGTGCCAGCAGTGAGGACAGGGGGGGGTACGAGCAGTACTTC. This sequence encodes CASSEDRGGYEQYF. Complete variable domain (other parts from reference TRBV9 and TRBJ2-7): DSGVTQTPKHLITATGQRVTLRCSPRSGDLSVYWYQQSLDQGLQFLIQYYNGEERAKGNILERFSAQQFPDLHSELNLSSLELGDSALYFCASSEDRGGYEQYFGPGTRLTVT.

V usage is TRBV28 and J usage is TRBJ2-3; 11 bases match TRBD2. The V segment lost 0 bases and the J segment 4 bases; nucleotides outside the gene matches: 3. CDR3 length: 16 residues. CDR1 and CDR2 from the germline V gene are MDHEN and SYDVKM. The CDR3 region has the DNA TGTGCCAGCAGTTTATGGCTAGCGGGAGGCTCAGATACGCAGTATTTT. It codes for CASSLWLAGGSDTQYF.

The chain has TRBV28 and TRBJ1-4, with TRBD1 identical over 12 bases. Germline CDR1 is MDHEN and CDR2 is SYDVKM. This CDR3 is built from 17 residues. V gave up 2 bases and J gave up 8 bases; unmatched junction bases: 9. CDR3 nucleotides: TGTGCCAGCAGTTTACAGGGACAGGGGGCGCGAGAGGAAAAACTGTTTTTT. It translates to CASSLQGQGAREEKLFF.

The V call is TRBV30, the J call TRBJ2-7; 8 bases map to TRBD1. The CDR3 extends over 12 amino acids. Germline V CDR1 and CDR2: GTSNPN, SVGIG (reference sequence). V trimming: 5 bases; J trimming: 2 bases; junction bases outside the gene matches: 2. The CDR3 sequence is CAWGQGTYEQYF. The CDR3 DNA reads TGTGCCTGGGGACAGGGCACCTACGAGCAGTACTTC.

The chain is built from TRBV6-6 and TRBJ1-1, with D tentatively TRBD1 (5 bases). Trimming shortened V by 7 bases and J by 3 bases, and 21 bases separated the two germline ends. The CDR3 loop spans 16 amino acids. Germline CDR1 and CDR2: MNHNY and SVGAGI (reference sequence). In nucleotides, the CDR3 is TGTGCCAGCACCTCCGGGGGAGGGCGGGGGGACACTGAAGCTTTCTTT. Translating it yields CASTSGGGRGDTEAFF.

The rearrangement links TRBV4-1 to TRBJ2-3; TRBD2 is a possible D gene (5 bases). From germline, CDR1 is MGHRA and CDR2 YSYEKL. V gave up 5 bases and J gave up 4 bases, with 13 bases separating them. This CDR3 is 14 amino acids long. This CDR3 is CASSKAVVADTQYF. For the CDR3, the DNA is TGCGCCAGCAGCAAAGCGGTAGTGGCAGATACGCAGTATTTT.

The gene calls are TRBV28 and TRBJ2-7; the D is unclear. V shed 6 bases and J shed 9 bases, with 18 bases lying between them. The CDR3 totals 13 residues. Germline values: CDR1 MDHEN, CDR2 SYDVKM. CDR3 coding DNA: TGTGCCAGCAGCCGTGATCCATCCTACCTGCAGTACTTC. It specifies CASSRDPSYLQYF.

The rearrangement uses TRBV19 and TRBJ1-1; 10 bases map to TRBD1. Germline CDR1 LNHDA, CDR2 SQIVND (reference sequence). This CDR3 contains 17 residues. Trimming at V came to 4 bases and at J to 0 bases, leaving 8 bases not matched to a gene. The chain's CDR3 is CASSRETGGTMNTEAFF. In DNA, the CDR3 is TGTGCCAGTAGTAGAGAGACAGGGGGCACCATGAACACTGAAGCTTTCTTT.

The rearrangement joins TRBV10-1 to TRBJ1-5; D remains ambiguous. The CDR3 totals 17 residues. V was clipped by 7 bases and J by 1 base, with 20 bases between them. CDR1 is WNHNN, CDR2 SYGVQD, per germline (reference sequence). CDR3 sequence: CASIHSDLDWSNQPQHF. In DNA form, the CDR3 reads TGCGCCAGCATTCACTCGGACTTAGATTGGAGCAATCAGCCCCAGCATTTT.

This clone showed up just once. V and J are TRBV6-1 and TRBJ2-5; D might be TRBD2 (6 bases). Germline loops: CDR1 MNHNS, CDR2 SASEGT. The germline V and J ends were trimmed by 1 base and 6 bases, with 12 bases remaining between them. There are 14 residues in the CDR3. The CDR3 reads CASSEGGGDQTQYF. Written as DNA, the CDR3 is TGTGCCAGCAGTGAAGGTGGCGGGGACCAGACCCAGTACTTC.

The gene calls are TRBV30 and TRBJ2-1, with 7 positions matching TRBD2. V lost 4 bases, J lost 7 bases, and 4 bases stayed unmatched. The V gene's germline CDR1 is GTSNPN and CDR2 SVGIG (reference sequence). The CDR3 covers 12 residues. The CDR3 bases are TGTGCCTGGACCGGTAGCGGGAATGAGCAGTTCTTC. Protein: CAWTGSGNEQFF.

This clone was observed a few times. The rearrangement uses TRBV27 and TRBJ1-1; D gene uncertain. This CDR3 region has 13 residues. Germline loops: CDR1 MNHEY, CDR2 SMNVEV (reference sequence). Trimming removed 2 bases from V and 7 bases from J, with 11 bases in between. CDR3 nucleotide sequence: TGTGCCAGCAGTTTAATGGGGAGTAATGAAGCTTTCTTT. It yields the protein CASSLMGSNEAFF.

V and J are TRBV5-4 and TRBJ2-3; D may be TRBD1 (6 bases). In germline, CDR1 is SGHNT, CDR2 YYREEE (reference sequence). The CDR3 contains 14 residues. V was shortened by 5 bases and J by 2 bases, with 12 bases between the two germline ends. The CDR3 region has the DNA TGTGCCAGCAGACCGAACAGGGACACAGATACGCAGTATTTT. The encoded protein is CASRPNRDTDTQYF.

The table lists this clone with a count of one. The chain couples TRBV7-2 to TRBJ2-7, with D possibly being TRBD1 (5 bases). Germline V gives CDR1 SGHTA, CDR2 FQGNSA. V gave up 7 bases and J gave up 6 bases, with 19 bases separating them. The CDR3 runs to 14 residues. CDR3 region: CASTSLAGWGEQYF. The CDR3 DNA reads TGTGCCAGCACGTCCCTCGCAGGGTGGGGCGAGCAGTACTTC.

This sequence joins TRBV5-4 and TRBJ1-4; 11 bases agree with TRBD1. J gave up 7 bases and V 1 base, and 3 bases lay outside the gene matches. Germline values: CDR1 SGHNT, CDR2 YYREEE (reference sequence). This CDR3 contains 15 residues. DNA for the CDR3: TGTGCCAGCAGCTTGCAAGGGACAGGGGGTGAAAAACTGTTTTTT. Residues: CASSLQGTGGEKLFF.

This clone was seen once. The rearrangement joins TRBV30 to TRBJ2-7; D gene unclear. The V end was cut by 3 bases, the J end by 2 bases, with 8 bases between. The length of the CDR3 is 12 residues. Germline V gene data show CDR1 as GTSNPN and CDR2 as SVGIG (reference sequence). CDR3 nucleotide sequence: TGTGCCTGGAGCCAGATCGCCTACGAGCAGTACTTC. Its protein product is CAWSQIAYEQYF.

Here the CDR3 DNA reads TGTGCCAGCAGGGGACTAGAAGAAAATGAGCAGTTCTTC. It codes for CASRGLEENEQFF. The chain employs TRBV6-6 and TRBJ2-1; 8 bases fit TRBD2. The CDR3 extends over 13 amino acids. The trim removed 6 bases at V and 7 bases at J, leaving 5 bases unmatched. Germline lookup yields CDR1 MNHNY and CDR2 SVGAGI (reference sequence).

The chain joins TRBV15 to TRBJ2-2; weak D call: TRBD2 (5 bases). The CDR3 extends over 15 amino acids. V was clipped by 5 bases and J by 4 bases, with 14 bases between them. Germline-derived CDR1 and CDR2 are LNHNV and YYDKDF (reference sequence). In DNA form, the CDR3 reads TGTGCCACCAGCCCTACAATAGGGAGCACCGGGGAGCTGTTTTTT. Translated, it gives CATSPTIGSTGELFF.

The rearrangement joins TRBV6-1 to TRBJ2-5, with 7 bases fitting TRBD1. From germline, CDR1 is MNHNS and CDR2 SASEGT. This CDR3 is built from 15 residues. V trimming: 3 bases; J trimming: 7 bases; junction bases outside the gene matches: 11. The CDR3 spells CASSESRGIEGTQYF. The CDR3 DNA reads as TGTGCCAGCAGTGAGAGCAGGGGGATCGAAGGGACCCAGTACTTC.

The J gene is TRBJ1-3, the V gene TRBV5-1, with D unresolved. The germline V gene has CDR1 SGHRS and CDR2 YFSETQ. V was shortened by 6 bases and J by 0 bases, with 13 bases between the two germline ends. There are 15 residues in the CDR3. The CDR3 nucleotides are TGCGCCAGCACTGACACAGCCTCCTCTGGAAACACCATATATTTT. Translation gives CASTDTASSGNTIYF.

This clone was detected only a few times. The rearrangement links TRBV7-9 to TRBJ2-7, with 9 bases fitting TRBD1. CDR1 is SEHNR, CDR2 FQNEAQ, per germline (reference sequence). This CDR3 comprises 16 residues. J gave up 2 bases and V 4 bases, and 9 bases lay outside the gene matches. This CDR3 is CASSSSNRDRAYEQYF. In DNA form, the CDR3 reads TGTGCCAGCAGCTCATCAAATCGGGACAGGGCCTACGAGCAGTACTTC.

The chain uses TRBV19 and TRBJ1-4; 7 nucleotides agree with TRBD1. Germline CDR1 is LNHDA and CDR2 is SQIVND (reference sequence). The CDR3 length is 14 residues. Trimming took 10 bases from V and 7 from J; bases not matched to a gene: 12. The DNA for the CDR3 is TGTGCCACCACTGGAGGGGACAGCTCTGAAAAACTGTTTTTT. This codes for CATTGGDSSEKLFF.

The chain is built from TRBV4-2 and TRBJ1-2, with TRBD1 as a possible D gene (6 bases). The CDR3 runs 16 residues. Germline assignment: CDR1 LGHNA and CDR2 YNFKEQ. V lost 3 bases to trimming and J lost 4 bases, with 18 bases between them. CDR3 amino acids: CASSQPQGESLYGYTF. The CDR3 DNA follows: TGTGCCAGCAGCCAGCCACAGGGAGAGAGTCTCTATGGCTACACCTTC.

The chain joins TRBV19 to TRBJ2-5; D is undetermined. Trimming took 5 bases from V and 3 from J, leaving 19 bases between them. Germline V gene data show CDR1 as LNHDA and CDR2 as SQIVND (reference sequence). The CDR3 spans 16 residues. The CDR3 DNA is TGTGCCAGTAGTCGCCGACTGTCGGAAGGTAAAGAGACCCAGTACTTC. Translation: CASSRRLSEGKETQYF.

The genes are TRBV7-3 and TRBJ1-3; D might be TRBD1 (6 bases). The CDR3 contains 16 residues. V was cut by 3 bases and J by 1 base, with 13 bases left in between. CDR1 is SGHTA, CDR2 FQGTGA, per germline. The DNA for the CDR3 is TGTGCCAGCAGCTTGGGGGCGGCGGGTTCTGGAAACACCATATATTTT. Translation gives CASSLGAAGSGNTIYF. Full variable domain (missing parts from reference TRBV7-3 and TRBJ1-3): GAGVSQTPSNKVTEKGKYVELRCDPISGHTALYWYRQSLGQGPEFLIYFQGTGAADDSGLPNDRFFAVRPEGSVSTLKIQRTERGDSAVYLCASSLGAAGSGNTIYFGEGSWLTVV.

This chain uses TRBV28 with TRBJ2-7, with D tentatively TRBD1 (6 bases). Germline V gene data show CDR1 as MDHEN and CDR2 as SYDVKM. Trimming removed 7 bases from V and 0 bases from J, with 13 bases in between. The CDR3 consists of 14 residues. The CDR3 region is CASNEQGFSYEQYF. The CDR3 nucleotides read TGTGCCAGCAACGAACAGGGCTTCTCCTACGAGCAGTACTTC.

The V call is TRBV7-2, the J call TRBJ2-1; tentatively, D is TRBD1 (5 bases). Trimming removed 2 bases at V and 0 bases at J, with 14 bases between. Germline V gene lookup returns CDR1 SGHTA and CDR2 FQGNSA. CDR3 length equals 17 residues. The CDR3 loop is CASSLIQGFSSYNEQFF. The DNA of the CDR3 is TGTGCCAGCAGCTTAATCCAGGGCTTTAGCTCCTACAATGAGCAGTTCTTC.

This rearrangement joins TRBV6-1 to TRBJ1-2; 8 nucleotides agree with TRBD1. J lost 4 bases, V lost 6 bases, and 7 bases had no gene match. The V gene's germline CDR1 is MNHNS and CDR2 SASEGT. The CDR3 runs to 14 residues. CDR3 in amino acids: CASRTGQEIYGYTF. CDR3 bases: TGTGCCAGCAGAACGGGACAGGAGATCTATGGCTACACCTTC.

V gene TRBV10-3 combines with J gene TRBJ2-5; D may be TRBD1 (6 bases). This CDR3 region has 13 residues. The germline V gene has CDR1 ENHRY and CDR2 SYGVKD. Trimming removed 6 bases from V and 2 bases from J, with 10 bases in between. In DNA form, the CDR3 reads TGTGCCATCAGCCAGGGGCTTCAAGAGACCCAGTACTTC. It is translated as CAISQGLQETQYF.